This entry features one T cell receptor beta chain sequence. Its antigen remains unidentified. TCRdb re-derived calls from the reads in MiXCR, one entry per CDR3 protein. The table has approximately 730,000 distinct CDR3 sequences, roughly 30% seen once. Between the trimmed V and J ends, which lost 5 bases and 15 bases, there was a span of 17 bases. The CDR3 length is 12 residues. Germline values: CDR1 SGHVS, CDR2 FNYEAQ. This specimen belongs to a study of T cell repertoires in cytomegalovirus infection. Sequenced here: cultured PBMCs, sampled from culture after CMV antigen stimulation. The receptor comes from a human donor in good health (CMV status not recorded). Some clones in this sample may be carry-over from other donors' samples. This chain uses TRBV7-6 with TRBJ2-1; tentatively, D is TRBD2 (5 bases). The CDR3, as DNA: TGTGCCAGCAGCCTAAGCGGCCTAGATCTGTTCTTC. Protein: CASSLSGLDLFF.